This T cell receptor (beta chain) comes out of a study of T cell repertoires in cytomegalovirus infection. Study context: Carrying CMV and the relevant HLA type showed in public TCR beta signatures.

MiXCR was run by TCRdb on the reads, yielding one entry per CDR3 protein. The table lists about 130,000 distinct CDR3 sequences, approximately 8.8% of them singletons. Regarding the study as a whole: CMV-specific HLA-C-restricted TCR beta clonotypes dominated the ex vivo response. There were carriers of CMV plus the relevant HLA, and cumulative public TCR beta family frequency identified them.

This clonotype was counted a few times. The target antigen is unknown. The CDR3 has 13 residues. Germline CDR1 MDHEN, CDR2 SYDVKM. Trimming pared 8 bases from V and 5 bases from J, leaving 15 bases between. The sample taken for sequencing was PBMCs. This receptor was identified in a human donor in good health (CMV status not recorded). Some clones in this sample may be carry-over from other donors' samples. This chain uses TRBV28 with TRBJ1-1, with D tentatively TRBD1 (5 bases). The CDR3 bases are TGTGCCAGCCACTTATTACAGGAAACTGAAGCTTTCTTT. Protein sequence: CASHLLQETEAFF.